What follows are 18 T cell receptor beta chains derived from one specimen sequenced in a study of cytomegalovirus exposure and HLA in healthy donors. 60 Vbeta and 13 Jbeta primers were used in PCR. The data were produced by immunoSEQ multiplex PCR, yet TCRdb's version contains in-frame clones alone and is incomplete. This sample has about 170,000 clones, with roughly 80% found just once. The sequenced material came from PBMCs. The receptors shown here come from a woman under 30 in good health and CMV-seronegative.

This clone has a single count. J is TRBJ1-6 and V is TRBV28, with D uncertain. This CDR3 is 16 amino acids long. V was clipped by 8 bases and J by 0 bases, with 14 bases between them. Germline CDR1 MDHEN, CDR2 SYDVKM. Here the CDR3 reads CASDSGSSSYNSPLHF. In nucleotides, the CDR3 is TGTGCCAGCGACTCCGGGTCTAGCTCCTATAATTCACCCCTCCACTTT.

J is TRBJ2-2 and V is TRBV9; D gene unclear. V was clipped by 0 bases and J by 7 bases, with 10 bases between them. The germline V gene has CDR1 SGDLS and CDR2 YYNGEE. The CDR3 runs to 14 residues. This CDR3 is CASSVETGVGELFF. CDR3 sequence (DNA): TGTGCCAGCAGCGTAGAGACTGGCGTCGGGGAGCTGTTTTTT.

This clone appeared a few times. This chain joins TRBV27 and TRBJ2-7, with 11 bases that match TRBD1. The ends lost 3 bases at V and 4 bases at J; junction bases unmatched: 5. Germline lookup yields CDR1 MNHEY and CDR2 SMNVEV (reference sequence). The CDR3 runs 15 residues. The CDR3 nucleotides read TGTGCCAGCAGTTTGGGGACAGGGGGTGGGTACGAGCAGTACTTC. Protein sequence: CASSLGTGGGYEQYF.

The genes are TRBV2 and TRBJ2-3; TRBD2 matches at 7 bases. Germline CDR1 is SNHLY and CDR2 is FYNNEI. The length of the CDR3 is 13 residues. V shed 0 bases and J 9 bases; nucleotides not matched to a gene: 3. The CDR3 bases are TGTGCCAGCAGTGAAGCGATGGGGGGGACGCAGTATTTT. Its protein product is CASSEAMGGTQYF.

The chain is built from TRBV7-6 and TRBJ2-2, with 11 bases that match TRBD2. The CDR3 totals 15 residues. CDR1 is SGHVS and CDR2 is FNYEAQ in the germline V gene. Trimming took 8 bases from V and 6 from J; bases not matched to a gene: 8. Here the CDR3 DNA reads TGTGCCAGCGGTAGCGGGAGGGGGGGCGCCGGGGAGCTGTTTTTT. Its translation: CASGSGRGGAGELFF. The entire variable domain, with the rest obtained from reference TRBV7-6 and TRBJ2-2, is as follows: GAGVSQSPRYKVTKRGQDVALRCDPISGHVSLYWYRQALGQGPEFLTYFNYEAQQDKSGLPNDRFSAERPEGSISTLTIQRTEQRDSAMYRCASGSGRGGAGELFFGEGSRLTVL.

The chain has TRBV5-6 and TRBJ2-7, with TRBD2 matching 10 bases. The V and J ends lost 4 bases and 3 bases, in that order; junction bases with no gene match: 7. Germline V gene sequence: CDR1 SGHDT, CDR2 YYEEEE. This CDR3 region has 15 residues. Here the CDR3 DNA reads TGTGCCAGCAGCCGGACTAGCGGCTCCTACTACGAGCAGTACTTC. Its protein is CASSRTSGSYYEQYF.

The chain links TRBV28 to TRBJ1-3, with 7 positions matching TRBD1. CDR3 length equals 13 residues. After removal of 6 bases from V and 2 bases from J, the junction contained 1 base not matched to a gene. Looked up from germline, CDR1 is MDHEN and CDR2 is SYDVKM. The CDR3, as DNA: TGTGCCAGCAGGCAGGGGGCTGGAAACACCATATATTTT. As protein: CASRQGAGNTIYF.

The chain uses TRBV25-1 and TRBJ2-7; 9 bases align to TRBD2. The CDR3 is made up of 15 amino acids. The J segment lost 7 bases and the V segment lost 1 base, leaving 8 bases of the junction unmatched. Germline V gives CDR1 MGHDK, CDR2 SYGVNS. This CDR3 reads CASSEWSSGSREQYF. CDR3 nucleotides: TGTGCCAGCAGTGAATGGAGTAGCGGGAGCCGGGAGCAGTACTTC.

The V call is TRBV28, the J call TRBJ2-7, with TRBD1 as a possible D gene (6 bases). CDR3 length: 13 residues. The germline CDR1 and CDR2 sequences are MDHEN and SYDVKM. With 5 bases removed from V and 4 bases from J, the gap between germline ends came to 12 bases. The CDR3 DNA reads as TGTGCCAGCAGTACCGGGACAAATTACGAGCAGTACTTC. This gives the protein CASSTGTNYEQYF.

This clone was counted a few times. V and J are TRBV19 and TRBJ1-1; weak D call: TRBD1 (5 bases). The length of the CDR3 is 19 residues. CDR1 and CDR2 from the germline V gene are LNHDA and SQIVND (reference sequence). The V gene lost 3 bases and the J gene lost 0 bases, with 23 bases spanning the gap. DNA of the CDR3: TGTGCCAGTAGTATCAGGGATCTGGGACGGGGGAATATGAACACTGAAGCTTTCTTT. It is translated as CASSIRDLGRGNMNTEAFF. Using reference TRBV19 and TRBJ1-1 for the parts outside the CDR3, the full variable domain is DGGITQSPKYLFRKEGQNVTLSCEQNLNHDAMYWYRQDPGQGLRLIYYSQIVNDFQKGDIAEGYSVSREKKESFPLTVTSAQKNPTAFYLCASSIRDLGRGNMNTEAFFGQGTRLTVV.

The rearrangement uses TRBV4-1 and TRBJ2-3; D remains ambiguous. CDR1 MGHRA and CDR2 YSYEKL come from the germline V gene. Trimming removed 4 bases from V and 0 bases from J, with 8 bases in between. The CDR3 length is 14 residues. The CDR3 loop reads CASSLKTSTDTQYF. DNA for the CDR3: TGCGCCAGCAGCCTCAAGACTAGCACAGATACGCAGTATTTT.

The gene calls are TRBV19 and TRBJ2-3; 9 bases agree with TRBD2. Trimming cost V 6 bases and J 1 base; bases outside gene matches: 8. The CDR3 is 16 amino acids. Germline loops: CDR1 LNHDA, CDR2 SQIVND (reference sequence). DNA of the CDR3: TGTGCCAGTAGCCAATTGGCTAGCGGGGGCACAGATACGCAGTATTTT. Encoded protein: CASSQLASGGTDTQYF.

Notes on this clone: This same CDR3 is encoded by further DNA sequences in the sample. This chain joins TRBV6-4 and TRBJ2-2; 10 bases agree with TRBD2. The CDR3 extends over 14 amino acids. The V gene's germline CDR1 is MRHNA and CDR2 SNTAGT. The trim removed 4 bases at V and 4 bases at J, leaving 0 bases unmatched. The CDR3 is CASSASGSTGELFF. In DNA, the CDR3 is TGTGCCAGCAGTGCTAGCGGGAGCACCGGGGAGCTGTTTTTT.

The chain joins TRBV7-9 to TRBJ2-3; 9 positions agree with TRBD2. Germline CDR1 SEHNR, CDR2 FQNEAQ (reference sequence). The CDR3 is 19 residues long. Trimming cost V 5 bases and J 3 bases; bases outside gene matches: 18. The CDR3 DNA follows: TGTGCCAGCAGCCCCTGGGATAGCGGGAGTCGTTCGAGGACAGATACGCAGTATTTT. Protein: CASSPWDSGSRSRTDTQYF.

This clone was seen a few times. The chain is built from TRBV19 and TRBJ2-1; 9 nucleotides line up with TRBD2. V lost 9 bases to trimming and J lost 8 bases; unmatched junction nucleotides: 14. This CDR3 is 15 amino acids long. CDR1 is LNHDA and CDR2 is SQIVND in the germline V gene (reference sequence). CDR3 region: CASHLSGRTKYEQFF. The CDR3 DNA is TGTGCCAGCCACCTTAGCGGGAGAACGAAATATGAGCAGTTCTTC.

The chain recombines TRBV7-6 with TRBJ1-2; 10 bases are a match to TRBD1. V lost 1 base to trimming and J lost 2 bases; unmatched junction nucleotides: 7. The CDR3 loop spans 17 amino acids. Germline V CDR1 and CDR2: SGHVS, FNYEAQ. CDR3 region: CASSLDSGTGENYGYTF. The DNA for the CDR3 is TGTGCCAGCAGCTTAGACTCCGGGACAGGGGAAAACTATGGCTACACCTTC.

In its sample, this clone was seen once. The gene calls are TRBV2 and TRBJ2-1; 14 bases are shared with TRBD2. Germline lookup yields CDR1 SNHLY and CDR2 FYNNEI. This CDR3 contains 16 residues. V lost 5 bases to trimming and J lost 9 bases; unmatched junction nucleotides: 9. CDR3 nucleotide sequence: TGTGCCAGCAGTCCATTGACTAGCGGGAGGGCCAGTGAGCAGTTCTTC. Protein: CASSPLTSGRASEQFF. Combining the CDR3 with reference TRBV2 and TRBJ2-1 gives the whole variable domain EPEVTQTPSHQVTQMGQEVILRCVPISNHLYFYWYRQILGQKVEFLVSFYNNEISEKSEIFDDQFSVERPDGSNFTLKIRSTKLEDSAMYFCASSPLTSGRASEQFFGPGTRLTVL.

The CDR3 here is CASSTRTGGGNQPQHF. The CDR3, as DNA: TGTGCCAGTAGTACTAGGACAGGTGGGGGCAATCAGCCCCAGCATTTT. V usage is TRBV19 and J usage is TRBJ1-5, with 7 bases matching TRBD1. The CDR3 spans 16 residues. CDR1 and CDR2 (germline): LNHDA, SQIVND (reference sequence). Losses at the gene ends were 4 bases for V and 2 bases for J; bases not matched to a gene: 8.